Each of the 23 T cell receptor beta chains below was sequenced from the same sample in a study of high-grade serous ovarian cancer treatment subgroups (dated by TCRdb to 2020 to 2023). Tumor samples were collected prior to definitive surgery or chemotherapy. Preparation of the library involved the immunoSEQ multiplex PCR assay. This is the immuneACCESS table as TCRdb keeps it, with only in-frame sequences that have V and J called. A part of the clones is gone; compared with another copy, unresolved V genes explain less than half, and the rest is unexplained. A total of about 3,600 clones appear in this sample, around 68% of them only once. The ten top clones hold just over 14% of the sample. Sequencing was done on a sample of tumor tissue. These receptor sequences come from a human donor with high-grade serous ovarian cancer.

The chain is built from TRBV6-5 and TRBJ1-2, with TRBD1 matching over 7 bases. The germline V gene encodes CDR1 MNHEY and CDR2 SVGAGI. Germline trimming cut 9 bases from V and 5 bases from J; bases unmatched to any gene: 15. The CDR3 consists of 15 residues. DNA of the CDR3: TGTGCCAGTCGACAAGGGGGCGGGTATGGGTATGGCTACACCTTC. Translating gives CASRQGGGYGYGYTF.

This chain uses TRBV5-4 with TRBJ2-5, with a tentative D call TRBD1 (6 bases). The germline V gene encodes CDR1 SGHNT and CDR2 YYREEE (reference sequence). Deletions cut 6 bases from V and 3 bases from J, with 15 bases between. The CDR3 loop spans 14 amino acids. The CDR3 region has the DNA TGTGCCAGCACCCTAGGACAGCAAGAAGAGACCCAGTACTTC. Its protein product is CASTLGQQEETQYF.

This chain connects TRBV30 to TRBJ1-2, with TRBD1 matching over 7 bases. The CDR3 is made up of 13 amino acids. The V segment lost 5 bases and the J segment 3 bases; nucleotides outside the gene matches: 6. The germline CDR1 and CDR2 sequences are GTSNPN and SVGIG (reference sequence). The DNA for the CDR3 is TGTGCCTGGTCCTTAGGGACAGACTATGGCTACACCTTC. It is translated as CAWSLGTDYGYTF.

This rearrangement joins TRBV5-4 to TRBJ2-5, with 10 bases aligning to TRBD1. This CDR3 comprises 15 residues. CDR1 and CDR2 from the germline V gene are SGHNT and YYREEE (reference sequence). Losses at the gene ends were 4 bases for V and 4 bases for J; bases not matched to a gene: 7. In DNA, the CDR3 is TGTGCCAGCAGCCCGGGACAGGGGATGGGAGAGACCCAGTACTTC. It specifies CASSPGQGMGETQYF.

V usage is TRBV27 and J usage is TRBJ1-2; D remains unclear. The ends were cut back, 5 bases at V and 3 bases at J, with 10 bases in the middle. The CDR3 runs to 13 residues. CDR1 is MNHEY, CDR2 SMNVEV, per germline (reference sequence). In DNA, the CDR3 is TGTGCCAGCAGTCCCTCAGGATACTATGGCTACACCTTC. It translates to CASSPSGYYGYTF.

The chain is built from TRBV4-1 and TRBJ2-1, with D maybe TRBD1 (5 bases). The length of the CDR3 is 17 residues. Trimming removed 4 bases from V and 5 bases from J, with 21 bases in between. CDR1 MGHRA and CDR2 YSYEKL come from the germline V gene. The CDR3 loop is CASSRVKGLVRDNEQFF. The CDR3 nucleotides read TGCGCCAGCAGCCGGGTTAAGGGGTTGGTAAGGGACAATGAGCAGTTCTTC.

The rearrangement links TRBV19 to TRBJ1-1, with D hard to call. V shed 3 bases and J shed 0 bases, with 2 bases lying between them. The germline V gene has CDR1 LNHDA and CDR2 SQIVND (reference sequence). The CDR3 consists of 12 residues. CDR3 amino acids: CASSILNTEAFF. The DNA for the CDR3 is TGTGCCAGTAGTATTTTGAACACTGAAGCTTTCTTT.

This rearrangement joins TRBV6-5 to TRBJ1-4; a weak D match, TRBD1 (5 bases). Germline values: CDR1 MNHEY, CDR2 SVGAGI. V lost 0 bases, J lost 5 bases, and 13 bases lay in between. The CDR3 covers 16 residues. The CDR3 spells CASSYSGQGRNEKLFF. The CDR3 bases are TGTGCCAGCAGTTACTCGGGGCAGGGACGAAATGAAAAACTGTTTTTT.

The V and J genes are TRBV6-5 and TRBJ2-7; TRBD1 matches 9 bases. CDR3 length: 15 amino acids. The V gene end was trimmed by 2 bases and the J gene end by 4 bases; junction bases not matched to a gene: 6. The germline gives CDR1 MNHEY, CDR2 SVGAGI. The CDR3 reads CASSYTHRGQYEQYF. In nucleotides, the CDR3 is TGTGCCAGCAGTTACACTCACAGGGGGCAGTACGAGCAGTACTTC.

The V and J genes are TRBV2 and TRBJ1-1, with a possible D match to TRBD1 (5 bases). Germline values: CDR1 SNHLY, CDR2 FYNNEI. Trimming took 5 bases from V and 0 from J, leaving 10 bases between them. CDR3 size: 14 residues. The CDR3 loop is CASSYRSMNTEAFF. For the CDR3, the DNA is TGTGCCAGCAGTTACAGGAGCATGAACACTGAAGCTTTCTTT.

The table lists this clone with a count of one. CDR3 sequence: CASSRDRDVGTQYF. The CDR3, as DNA: TGTGCCAGCAGTCGGGACAGGGATGTCGGGACCCAGTACTTC. J is TRBJ2-5 and V is TRBV27; 9 bases line up with TRBD1. Germline V gene sequence: CDR1 MNHEY, CDR2 SMNVEV (reference sequence). The V gene end was trimmed by 5 bases and the J gene end by 7 bases; junction bases not matched to a gene: 8. This CDR3 region has 14 residues.

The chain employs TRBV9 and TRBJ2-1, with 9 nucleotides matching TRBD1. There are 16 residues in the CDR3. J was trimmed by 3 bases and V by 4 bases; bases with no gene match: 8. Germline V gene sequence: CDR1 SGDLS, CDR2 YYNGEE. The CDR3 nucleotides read TGTGCCAGCAGCCTCACCGGGACAGGGAGCTACAATGAGCAGTTCTTC. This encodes CASSLTGTGSYNEQFF.

The CDR3 nucleotides are TGCGCCAGCAGCTTGGGTACCAATTCACCCCTCCACTTT. Residues: CASSLGTNSPLHF. The chain employs TRBV5-1 and TRBJ1-6; unclear D gene. From germline, CDR1 is SGHRS and CDR2 YFSETQ. Between the trimmed V and J ends, which lost 0 bases and 7 bases, there was a span of 5 bases. The CDR3 is 13 residues long.

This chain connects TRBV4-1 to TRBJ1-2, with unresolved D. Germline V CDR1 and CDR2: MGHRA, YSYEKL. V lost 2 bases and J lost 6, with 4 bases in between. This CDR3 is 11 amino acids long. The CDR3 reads CASSQRDGYTF. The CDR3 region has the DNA TGCGCCAGCAGCCAAAGGGATGGCTACACCTTC.

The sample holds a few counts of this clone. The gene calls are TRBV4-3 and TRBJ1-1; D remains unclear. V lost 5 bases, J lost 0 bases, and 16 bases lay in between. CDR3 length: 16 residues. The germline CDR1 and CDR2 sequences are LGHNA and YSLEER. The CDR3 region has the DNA TGCGCCAGCAGCGCTGAGAGGACCTTCATGAACACTGAAGCTTTCTTT. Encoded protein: CASSAERTFMNTEAFF.

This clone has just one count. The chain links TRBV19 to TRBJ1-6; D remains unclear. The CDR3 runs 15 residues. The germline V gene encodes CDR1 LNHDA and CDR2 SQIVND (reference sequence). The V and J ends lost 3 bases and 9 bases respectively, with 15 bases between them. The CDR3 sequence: CASSIGRGMGSPLHF. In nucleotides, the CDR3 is TGTGCCAGTAGTATTGGGCGGGGAATGGGTTCACCCCTCCACTTT.

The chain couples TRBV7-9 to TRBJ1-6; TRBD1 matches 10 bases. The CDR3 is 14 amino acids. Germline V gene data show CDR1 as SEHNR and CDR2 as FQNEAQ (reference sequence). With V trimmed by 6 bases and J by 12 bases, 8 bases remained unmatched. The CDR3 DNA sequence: TGTGCCAGCAGTTCCCGGGACAGGGGTATACCCCTCCACTTT. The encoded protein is CASSSRDRGIPLHF.

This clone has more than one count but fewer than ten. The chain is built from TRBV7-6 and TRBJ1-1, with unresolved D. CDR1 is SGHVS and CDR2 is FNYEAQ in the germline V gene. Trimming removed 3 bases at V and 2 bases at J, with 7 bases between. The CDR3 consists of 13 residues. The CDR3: CASSFLRNTEAFF. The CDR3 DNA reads TGTGCCAGCAGCTTCTTACGAAACACTGAAGCTTTCTTT.

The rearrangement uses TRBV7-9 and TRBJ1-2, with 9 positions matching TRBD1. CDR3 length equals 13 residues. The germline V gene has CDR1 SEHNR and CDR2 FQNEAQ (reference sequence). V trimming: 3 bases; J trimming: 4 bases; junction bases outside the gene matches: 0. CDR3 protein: CASSLDRGYGYTF. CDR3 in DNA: TGTGCCAGCAGCTTGGACAGGGGCTATGGCTACACCTTC.

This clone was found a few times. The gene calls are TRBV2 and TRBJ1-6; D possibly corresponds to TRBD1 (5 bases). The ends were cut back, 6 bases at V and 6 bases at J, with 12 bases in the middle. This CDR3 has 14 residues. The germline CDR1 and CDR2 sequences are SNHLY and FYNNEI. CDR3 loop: CASRAGTANSPLHF. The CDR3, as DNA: TGTGCCAGCAGGGCAGGGACCGCTAATTCACCCCTCCACTTT.

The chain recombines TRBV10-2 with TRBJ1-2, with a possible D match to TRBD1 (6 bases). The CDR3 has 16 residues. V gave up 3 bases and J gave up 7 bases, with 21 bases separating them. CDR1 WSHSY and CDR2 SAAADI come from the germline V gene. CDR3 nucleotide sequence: TGCGCCAGCAGTGAAGGCTGGAACAGGGAAAAACCTGGCTACACCTTC. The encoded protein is CASSEGWNREKPGYTF.

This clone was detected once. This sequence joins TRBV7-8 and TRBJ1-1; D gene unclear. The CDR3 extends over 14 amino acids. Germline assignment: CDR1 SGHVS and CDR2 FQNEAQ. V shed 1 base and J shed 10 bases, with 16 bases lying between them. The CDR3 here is CASSLESEGVGAFF. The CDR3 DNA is TGTGCCAGCAGCTTAGAATCGGAAGGAGTAGGAGCTTTCTTT.

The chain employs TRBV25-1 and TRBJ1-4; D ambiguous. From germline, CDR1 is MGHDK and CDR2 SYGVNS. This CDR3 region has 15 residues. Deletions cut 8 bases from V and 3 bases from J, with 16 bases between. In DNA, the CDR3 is TGTGCCAGCTCCCGAACCTTTTCGCCTAATGAAAAACTGTTTTTT. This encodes CASSRTFSPNEKLFF.